This T cell receptor (beta chain) was recorded in a study of blood T cell repertoires in COVID-19. Study-wide background: Spain, Italy and the United States supplied samples that represented acute and convalescent COVID-19.

The cohort comprised adults aged 18 to 89 years residing in under 25 US areas. Donors in Cohort 3 who had recovered were those with two negative PCRs, healthcare professional clearance, or resolution of their symptoms. CDR3 size: 11 residues. V lost 1 base, J lost 14 bases, and 2 bases stayed unmatched. Germline CDR1 is MNHNS and CDR2 is SASEGT. In the study's own analysis: The assay estimated nucleated cells by amplifying reference gene primers. TCRdb's copy holds only in-frame clones and misses some; the assay was immunoSEQ multiplex PCR. D and trimming come from the DNA, and the V and J calls and clone size come from that table. The repertoire holds roughly 370,000 clones, 87% seen once, with roughly 10% in the top ten.

This sequence joins TRBV6-1 and TRBJ2-5; TRBD1 matches at 9 bases. This clonotype was sampled from a woman aged 50 to 65 who had recovered from COVID-19. Specimen: PBMCs or T cells enriched from blood (not recorded which). This chain's CDR3 is CASSEGTGVYF. The CDR3 DNA reads as TGTGCCAGCAGTGAAGGGACAGGGGTTTACTTC.